Following are 20 T cell receptor beta chains from one sample sequenced in a study of T and B cells in COVID-19 patients. BIOMED2 TRB-A/B primer pools were used in multiplex TRB PCR. A single record per CDR3 protein comes from TCRdb applying MiXCR to the multiplex PCR reads. The sample consists of about 3,800 distinct CDR3 sequences, about 24% of them appearing once. Blood genomic DNA input for TRB amplification was about 250-500 ng. The sample taken for sequencing was blood. All receptors derive from a human donor with active COVID-19.

This chain links TRBV6-1 with TRBJ2-7; D may be TRBD1 (5 bases). V was trimmed by 11 bases and J by 2 bases, leaving 13 bases between them. Germline V gives CDR1 MNHNS, CDR2 SASEGT. CDR3 size: 12 residues. The CDR3 reads CAGRQRAYEQYF. CDR3 sequence (DNA): TGTGCCGGTCGACAGCGAGCCTACGAGCAGTACTTC.

Within the sample, this clonotype is large. The chain links TRBV11-3 to TRBJ2-3, with 11 bases matching TRBD2. Germline V lookup: CDR1 SGHNT, CDR2 YENEEA. This CDR3 is 17 amino acids long. The V gene end was trimmed by 4 bases and the J gene end by 0 bases; junction bases not matched to a gene: 6. The DNA for the CDR3 is TGTGCCAGCAGCTCGACCACTAGCGGGGGCAGCACAGATACGCAGTATTTT. As protein: CASSSTTSGGSTDTQYF.

In its sample, this clonotype ranks as large. V is TRBV29-1 and J is TRBJ2-2; D is possibly TRBD2 (5 bases). The CDR3 is 14 residues long. Germline V gene lookup returns CDR1 SQVTM and CDR2 ANQGSEA. The V end was cut by 6 bases, the J end by 2 bases, with 13 bases between. The CDR3 protein is CSVDDRGNTGELFF. DNA of the CDR3: TGCAGCGTCGATGACCGGGGTAACACCGGGGAGCTGTTTTTT.

J is TRBJ2-7 and V is TRBV11-3; 12 nucleotides line up with TRBD2. The V gene end was trimmed by 5 bases and the J gene end by 3 bases; junction bases not matched to a gene: 8. Germline lookup yields CDR1 SGHNT and CDR2 YENEEA. The CDR3 extends over 16 amino acids. The CDR3 spells CASSLTSGGISYEQYF. For the CDR3, the DNA is TGTGCCAGCAGCCTGACTAGCGGGGGAATCAGCTACGAGCAGTACTTC.

This clonotype qualifies as large. V usage is TRBV29-1 and J usage is TRBJ1-5; the match to TRBD1 covers 9 bases. The CDR3 is 18 residues long. V trimming: 2 bases; J trimming: 1 base; junction bases outside the gene matches: 12. CDR1 is SQVTM, CDR2 ANQGSEA, per germline. For the CDR3, the DNA is TGCAGCGTTGAAATTAGTTCGGAAGGGACAGGGAGCAATCAGCCCCAGCATTTT. It yields the protein CSVEISSEGTGSNQPQHF.

This clonotype rates as medium-sized (0.01 to 0.1%). V and J are TRBV6-5 and TRBJ1-1; no clear D gene. CDR3 size: 13 residues. CDR1 is MNHEY, CDR2 SVGAGI, per germline. With 6 bases removed from V and 1 base from J, the gap between germline ends came to 9 bases. The chain's CDR3 is CASRGKANTEAFF. In DNA form, the CDR3 reads TGTGCCAGCAGGGGGAAGGCGAACACTGAAGCTTTCTTT.

Within the sample, this clonotype is medium-sized. The chain is built from TRBV18 and TRBJ2-3; 7 nucleotides line up with TRBD1. Germline V gene lookup returns CDR1 KGHSH and CDR2 LQKENI. The V segment lost 6 bases and the J segment 0 bases; nucleotides outside the gene matches: 3. This CDR3 region has 14 residues. The CDR3 region is CASSDRFSTDTQYF. DNA of the CDR3: TGTGCCAGCTCGGACAGGTTTAGCACAGATACGCAGTATTTT. The full variable domain, rest sourced from reference TRBV18 and TRBJ2-3, is NAGVMQNPRHLVRRRGQEARLRCSPMKGHSHVYWYRQLPEEGLKFMVYLQKENIIDESGMPKERFSAEFPKEGPSILRIQQVVRGDSAAYFCASSDRFSTDTQYFGPGTRLTVL.

By sample share, this clonotype is medium-sized. V is TRBV30 and J is TRBJ1-2; 7 bases are shared with TRBD1. Trimming took 0 bases from V and 7 from J; bases not matched to a gene: 11. Germline CDR1 is GTSNPN and CDR2 is SVGIG (reference sequence). This CDR3 contains 15 residues. CDR3 coding DNA: TGTGCCTGGAGTGTACAGGGCAGGGGGATAGGTGGCTACACCTTC. This sequence encodes CAWSVQGRGIGGYTF.

V gene TRBV12-3 or TRBV12-4 combines with J gene TRBJ2-7; no clear D. Trimming pared 3 bases from V and 1 base from J, leaving 7 bases between. This CDR3 is built from 13 residues. As DNA, the CDR3 is TGTGCCAGCAGTTTCGGCAGGTCCTACGAGCAGTACTTC. This codes for CASSFGRSYEQYF.

Relative to its sample, this clonotype is medium-sized (0.01 to 0.1%). The chain combines TRBV27 with TRBJ2-7, with a tentative D call TRBD1 (7 bases). The CDR3 consists of 13 residues. The germline CDR1 and CDR2 sequences are MNHEY and SMNVEV (reference sequence). The V end was cut by 8 bases, the J end by 7 bases, with 18 bases between. CDR3 sequence reads: CASSRGELREQYF. DNA for the CDR3: TGTGCCAGCTCCAGGGGGGAACTACGAGAGCAGTACTTC.

In its sample, this clonotype is medium-sized. The rearrangement joins TRBV15 to TRBJ2-5, with a possible D match to TRBD2 (6 bases). V was clipped by 0 bases and J by 3 bases, with 8 bases between them. Germline V gene sequence: CDR1 LNHNV, CDR2 YYDKDF (reference sequence). The CDR3 length is 14 residues. CDR3 coding DNA: TGTGCCACCAGCAGAGACGGGACTGAAGAGACCCAGTACTTC. It translates to CATSRDGTEETQYF.

This clonotype was detected a few times. V is TRBV12-3 or TRBV12-4 and J is TRBJ1-2; D might be TRBD1 (6 bases). The ends were cut back, 6 bases at V and 4 bases at J, with 15 bases in the middle. This CDR3 region has 14 residues. The DNA for the CDR3 is TGTGCCAGCAGACGCCGGGAGGGGGGCTATGGCTACACCTTC. It specifies CASRRREGGYGYTF.

This clonotype is medium-sized by share. The rearrangement uses TRBV6-6 and TRBJ1-4; no clear D. Trimming stripped 5 bases from V and 7 bases from J, with 11 bases between. CDR3 size: 13 residues. Germline-derived CDR1 and CDR2 are MNHNY and SVGAGI (reference sequence). In DNA, the CDR3 is TGTGCCAGCAGTGCCCCGGGTTTTGAAAAACTGTTTTTT. Amino acid sequence: CASSAPGFEKLFF.

The chain employs TRBV6-6 and TRBJ2-7, with 8 bases lining up with TRBD1. The CDR3 has 15 residues. Germline values: CDR1 MNHNY, CDR2 SVGAGI (reference sequence). V lost 6 bases, J lost 2 bases, and 9 bases stayed unmatched. The CDR3 DNA follows: TGTGCCAGCAGCGGTGGACAGGGTTCGGCCTACGAGCAGTACTTC. Protein product: CASSGGQGSAYEQYF.

A few counts support this clonotype. The V and J genes are TRBV5-1 and TRBJ2-7, with 7 positions matching TRBD1. Germline CDR1 is SGHRS and CDR2 is YFSETQ. J was trimmed by 2 bases and V by 4 bases; bases with no gene match: 6. This CDR3 has 14 amino acids. The CDR3 DNA follows: TGCGCCAGCAGCATCGGACAGGATCCCTACGAGCAGTACTTC. Its protein is CASSIGQDPYEQYF.

This clonotype has ten or more counts. The chain joins TRBV14 to TRBJ1-2, with D maybe TRBD1 (5 bases). CDR1 and CDR2 (germline): SGHDN, FVKESK. Trimming pared 4 bases from V and 0 bases from J, leaving 12 bases between. CDR3 length: 15 residues. CDR3 sequence (DNA): TGTGCCAGCAGCCGCGAGGGGCTTGCTAACTATGGCTACACCTTC. This encodes CASSREGLANYGYTF.

The chain joins TRBV19 to TRBJ1-3; the D gene is possibly TRBD1 (6 bases). The germline gives CDR1 LNHDA, CDR2 SQIVND (reference sequence). CDR3 length: 14 amino acids. V was clipped by 8 bases and J by 0 bases, with 11 bases between them. CDR3 in amino acids: CASATTGSGNTIYF. CDR3 nucleotide sequence: TGTGCCAGTGCAACGACAGGCTCTGGAAACACCATATATTTT.

This clonotype has at least ten counts. This chain connects TRBV20-1 to TRBJ2-3; 8 nucleotides line up with TRBD2. Germline loops: CDR1 DFQATT, CDR2 SNEGSKA (reference sequence). This CDR3 has 15 residues. The V gene end was trimmed by 6 bases and the J gene end by 0 bases; junction bases not matched to a gene: 8. The CDR3 nucleotides are TGCAGTGCCCCTGGTAGCGGGGCTAGCACAGATACGCAGTATTTT. Protein: CSAPGSGASTDTQYF.

A few counts support this clonotype. The chain carries TRBV6-2 or TRBV6-3 and TRBJ2-5; TRBD1 aligns across 9 bases. Per the germline V gene, CDR1 is MNHEY and CDR2 is SVGEGT. The CDR3 has 15 residues. With V trimmed by 0 bases and J by 4 bases, 3 bases remained unmatched. CDR3 sequence reads: CASSYSTGGPETQYF. The CDR3 nucleotides are TGTGCCAGCAGTTACTCAACAGGGGGCCCAGAGACCCAGTACTTC.

The chain has TRBV11-3 and TRBJ2-7; 7 bases are shared with TRBD1. The length of the CDR3 is 15 residues. CDR1 is SGHNT, CDR2 YENEEA, per germline. The V gene end was trimmed by 0 bases and the J gene end by 2 bases; junction bases not matched to a gene: 4. The CDR3 coding sequence is TGTGCCAGCAGCTTAGAAGGGACAGCAGCCTACGAGCAGTACTTC. Amino acid sequence: CASSLEGTAAYEQYF. Full variable domain (remainder filled in from reference TRBV11-3 and TRBJ2-7): EAGVVQSPRYKIIEKKQPVAFWCNPISGHNTLYWYLQNLGQGPELLIRYENEEAVDDSQLPKDRFSAERLKGVDSTLKIQPAELGDSAVYLCASSLEGTAAYEQYFGPGTRLTVT.